This TCR beta chain was identified in a study of blood T cells in healthy people across ages. Study-level information: About one barcoded beta molecule per two T cells came from capture by template switching.

For every donor, a draw yielded approximately 9.8 milliliters of peripheral blood. A sample-barcoded 5' primer and a J-beta primer mix were used in a second PCR of roughly 7 to 12 cycles. TCRdb independently ran MiXCR on the 5' RACE reads; one entry per CDR3 protein. Here the sample spans 1.5 million to 2 million distinct CDR3 sequences, about 50% being singletons. This CDR3 has 16 amino acids. J lost 1 base, V lost 2 bases, and 7 bases had no gene match. The germline V gene has CDR1 LGHDT and CDR2 YNNKEL (reference sequence). This clonotype was seen just once. Input material: blood. This clonotype was sampled from a woman aged 40 to 55 in good health. V gene TRBV3-1 combines with J gene TRBJ2-5; 7 bases match TRBD2. CDR3 bases: TGTGCCAGCAGCCAAAAGCGGGGCAACCGCCAAGAGACCCAGTACTTC. It is translated as CASSQKRGNRQETQYF.